This TCR beta chain was retrieved from a study of blood T cell repertoires in COVID-19. About the research overall: Samples came from the United States, Italy and Spain, spanning acute and convalescent COVID-19.

Per the original methods: Amplification of reference gene primers was used by the study to estimate nucleated cell counts. Sequenced by immunoSEQ multiplex PCR; TCRdb stores in-frame clones only, minus some. The V and J calls and clone size are taken from that table; D and trimming were inferred from the DNA. The table has 470,000 or so clones, more than 85% seen once. The CDR3 loop spans 12 amino acids. V gave up 2 bases and J gave up 7 bases, with 8 bases separating them. Germline V gene lookup returns CDR1 GTSNPN and CDR2 SVGIG (reference sequence). This sequence originates from a woman in her thirties with acute or convalescent COVID-19. The source material was peripheral blood. The chain uses TRBV30 and TRBJ2-2; maybe TRBD2 (5 bases). In DNA form, the CDR3 reads TGTGCCTGGAGTTTAGAGGGCGGGGAGCTGTTTTTT. This codes for CAWSLEGGELFF.